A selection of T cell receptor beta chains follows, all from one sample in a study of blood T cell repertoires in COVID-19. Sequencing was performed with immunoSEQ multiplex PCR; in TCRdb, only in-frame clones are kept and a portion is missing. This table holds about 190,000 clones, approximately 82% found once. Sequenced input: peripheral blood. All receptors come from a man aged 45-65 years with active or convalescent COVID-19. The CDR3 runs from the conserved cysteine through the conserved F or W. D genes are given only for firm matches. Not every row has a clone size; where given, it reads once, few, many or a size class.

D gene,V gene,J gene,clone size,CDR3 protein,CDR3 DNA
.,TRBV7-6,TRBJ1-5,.,CASSPRAGGDQPQHF,TGTGCCAGCAGCCCGAGGGCGGGAGGGGATCAGCCCCAGCATTTT
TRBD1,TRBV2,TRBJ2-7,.,CASSDQDRGFDEQYF,TGTGCCAGCAGTGACCAGGACAGGGGGTTCGACGAGCAGTACTTC
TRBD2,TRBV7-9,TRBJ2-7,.,CASSFSGTYEQYF,TGTGCCAGCAGCTTTAGCGGGACCTACGAGCAGTACTTC
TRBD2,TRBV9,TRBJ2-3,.,CASTSGTSTDTQYF,TGTGCCAGCACTAGCGGGACTAGCACAGATACGCAGTATTTT
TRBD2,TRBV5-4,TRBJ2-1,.,CASSLQRGSYNEQFF,TGTGCCAGCAGCTTGCAGCGGGGGTCGTACAATGAGCAGTTCTTC
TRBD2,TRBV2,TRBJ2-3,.,CASLGLAIGDTQYF,TGTGCCAGCCTCGGACTAGCGATCGGAGATACGCAGTATTTT
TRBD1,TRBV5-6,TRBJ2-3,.,CASSPPNDRGNTDTQYF,TGTGCCAGCAGCCCCCCCAATGACAGGGGCAACACAGATACGCAGTATTTT
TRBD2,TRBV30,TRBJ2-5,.,CAAERERGVVETQYF,TGTGCCGCCGAGAGGGAGCGGGGGGTTGTAGAGACCCAGTACTTC
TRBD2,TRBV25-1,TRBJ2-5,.,CASSERGKGLAGQETQYF,TGTGCCAGCAGTGAAAGAGGAAAGGGACTAGCGGGGCAAGAGACCCAGTACTTC
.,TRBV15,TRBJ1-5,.,CATSRVLYQPQHF,TGTGCCACCAGCAGAGTTCTTTATCAGCCCCAGCATTTT
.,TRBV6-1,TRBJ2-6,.,CASSDVSSGANVLTF,TGTGCCAGCAGTGACGTGAGCTCTGGGGCCAACGTCCTGACTTTC
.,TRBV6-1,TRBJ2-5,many,CASSEWRPQETQYF,TGTGCCAGCAGTGAATGGCGGCCCCAAGAGACCCAGTACTTC
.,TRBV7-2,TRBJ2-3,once,CASSRSTDTQYF,TGTGCCAGCAGTCGTTCCACAGATACGCAGTATTTT
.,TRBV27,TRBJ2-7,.,CASSKQGAYEQYF,TGTGCCAGCAGCAAACAGGGCGCGTACGAGCAGTACTTC
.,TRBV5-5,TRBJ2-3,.,CASSPTVGSTDTQYF,TGTGCCAGCAGCCCTACAGTGGGTAGCACAGATACGCAGTATTTT
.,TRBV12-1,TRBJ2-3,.,CASSPASAASTDTQYF,TGTGCCAGCAGTCCCGCGAGTGCCGCCAGCACAGATACGCAGTATTTT
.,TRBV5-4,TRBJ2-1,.,CASSLGGDGNNEQFF,TGTGCCAGCAGCTTAGGAGGGGACGGTAACAATGAGCAGTTCTTC
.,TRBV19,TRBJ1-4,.,CATSSAVGGGEKLFF,TGTGCCACTTCCTCTGCGGTTGGTGGAGGTGAAAAACTGTTTTTT
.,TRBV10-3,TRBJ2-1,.,CAITGDNPYNEQFF,TGTGCCATCACCGGGGACAACCCCTACAATGAGCAGTTCTTC
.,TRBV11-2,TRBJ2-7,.,CASSYTASRSYEQYF,TGTGCCAGCAGTTACACAGCATCCAGATCCTACGAGCAGTACTTC
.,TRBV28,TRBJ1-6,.,CASSFPPGGSPLHF,TGTGCCAGCAGTTTTCCCCCGGGGGGCTCACCCCTCCACTTT
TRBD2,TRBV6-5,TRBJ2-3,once,CASRLTSGNTDTQYF,TGTGCCAGCAGACTCACTAGCGGGAACACAGATACGCAGTATTTT
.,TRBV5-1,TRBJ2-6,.,CASSAVAGTPGGANVLTF,TGCGCCAGCAGCGCGGTAGCTGGGACTCCGGGGGGGGCCAACGTCCTGACTTTC
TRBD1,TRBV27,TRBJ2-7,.,CAKRTGCYEQYF,TGTGCCAAAAGGACAGGTTGCTACGAGCAGTACTTC
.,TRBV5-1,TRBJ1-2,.,CASSLSGGLGYTF,TGCGCCAGCAGCCTGTCGGGGGGCTTGGGCTACACCTTC
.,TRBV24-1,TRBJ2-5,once,CATSDPKEKETQYF,TGTGCCACCAGTGACCCCAAAGAGAAAGAGACCCAGTACTTC
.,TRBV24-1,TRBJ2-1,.,CATSETDNEQFF,TGTGCCACCAGTGAAACAGACAATGAGCAGTTCTTC
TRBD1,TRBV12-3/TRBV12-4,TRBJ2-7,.,CASSWTGMGQYF,TGTGCCAGCAGTTGGACAGGCATGGGGCAGTACTTC
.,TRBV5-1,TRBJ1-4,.,CASSLASLTNEKLFF,TGCGCCAGCAGCTTGGCCTCGTTAACTAATGAAAAACTGTTTTTT
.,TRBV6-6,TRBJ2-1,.,CASSYGESNEQFF,TGTGCCAGCAGTTACGGGGAGTCAAATGAGCAGTTCTTC
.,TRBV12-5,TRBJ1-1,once,CASAWASNTEAFF,TGTGCTAGTGCCTGGGCCTCGAACACTGAAGCTTTCTTT
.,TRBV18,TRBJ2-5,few,CASSPLQVGGETQYF,TGTGCCAGCTCCCCCCTCCAAGTTGGAGGGGAGACCCAGTACTTC
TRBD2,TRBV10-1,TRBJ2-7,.,CASRATPKREGNYEQYF,TGCGCCAGCAGAGCCACCCCGAAACGGGAGGGGAACTACGAGCAGTACTTC
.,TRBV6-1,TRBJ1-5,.,CASSEGSGGRQPQHF,TGTGCCAGCAGTGAAGGTTCGGGGGGGAGGCAGCCCCAGCATTTT
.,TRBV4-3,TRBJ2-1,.,CASSQEYGDYNEQFF,TGCGCCAGCAGCCAAGAATACGGGGACTACAATGAGCAGTTCTTC
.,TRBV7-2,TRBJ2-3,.,CASSLPVSTDTQYF,TGTGCCAGCAGCTTACCGGTGAGCACAGATACGCAGTATTTT
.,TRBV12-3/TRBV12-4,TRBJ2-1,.,CASSSLDYNEQFF,TGTGCCAGCAGTTCCCTAGACTACAATGAGCAGTTCTTC
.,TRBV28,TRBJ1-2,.,CASSPRDFYGYTF,TGTGCCAGCAGTCCCAGGGATTTCTATGGCTACACCTTC
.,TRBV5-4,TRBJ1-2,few,CASSLVGGYGYTF,TGTGCCAGCAGCTTGGTGGGGGGCTATGGCTACACCTTC
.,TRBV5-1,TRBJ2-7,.,CASSLQGGSYEQYF,TGCGCCAGCAGCCTTCAGGGAGGCTCCTACGAGCAGTACTTC
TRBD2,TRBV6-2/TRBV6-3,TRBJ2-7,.,CASSYSIPPTLAGDPYEQYF,TGTGCCAGCAGTTACTCGATACCCCCGACTCTAGCGGGGGACCCCTACGAGCAGTACTTC
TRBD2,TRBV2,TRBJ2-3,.,CASSDWMGGIDRRGPSTDTQYF,TGTGCCAGCAGTGATTGGATGGGGGGGATTGATCGACGGGGACCTAGCACAGATACGCAGTATTTT
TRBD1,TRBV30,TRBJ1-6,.,CAWDRDFSPLHF,TGTGCCTGGGACAGGGATTTTTCACCCCTCCACTTT
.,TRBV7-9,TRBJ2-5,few,CASSLATGGVETQYF,TGTGCCAGCAGCTTAGCAACCGGAGGTGTAGAGACCCAGTACTTC
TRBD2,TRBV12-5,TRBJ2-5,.,CASGSLAKETQYF,TGTGCTAGTGGTTCACTAGCGAAAGAGACCCAGTACTTC